This T cell receptor beta chain was sequenced during a study of T cells expressing NK-cell markers. Per germline, CDR1 SGHRS and CDR2 YFSETQ. This CDR3 region has 14 residues. The TCR beta cDNA came from 5'RACE template switching with UMIs. TCRdb reprocessed the 5' RACE reads, with one entry per CDR3 protein and no DNA. The listing records about 160,000 distinct CDR3 sequences. The sequence was obtained from a woman aged 18 to 69 in good health. This sequence joins TRBV5-1 and TRBJ1-2; TCRdb's D gene call, TRBD1, goes unchecked for lack of DNA. Sequencing was performed on blood T cells: a sorted CD56 or NKG2C T cell subset, CD4+ or CD8+ T cells, or bulk PBMC T cells (not recorded which). The CDR3 sequence: CASSSTGRDYGYTF.